This T cell receptor (beta chain) came from a study of blood T cell repertoires in COVID-19. The CDR3 spans 12 residues. The germline V gene has CDR1 DFQATT and CDR2 SNEGSKA (reference sequence). Trimming pared 3 bases from V and 1 base from J, leaving 6 bases between. Sequenced by immunoSEQ multiplex PCR; TCRdb stores in-frame clones only, minus some. The sample shows around 53,000 clones, around nine tenths of them seen only once. This receptor was taken from a woman aged 55-70 years with COVID-19, enrolled during active disease. Sample: peripheral blood. The V and J genes are TRBV20-1 and TRBJ2-5; the D is unclear. The CDR3 DNA sequence: TGCAGTGCTAGTAACTTCCAAGAGACCCAGTACTTC. Amino acids: CSASNFQETQYF.